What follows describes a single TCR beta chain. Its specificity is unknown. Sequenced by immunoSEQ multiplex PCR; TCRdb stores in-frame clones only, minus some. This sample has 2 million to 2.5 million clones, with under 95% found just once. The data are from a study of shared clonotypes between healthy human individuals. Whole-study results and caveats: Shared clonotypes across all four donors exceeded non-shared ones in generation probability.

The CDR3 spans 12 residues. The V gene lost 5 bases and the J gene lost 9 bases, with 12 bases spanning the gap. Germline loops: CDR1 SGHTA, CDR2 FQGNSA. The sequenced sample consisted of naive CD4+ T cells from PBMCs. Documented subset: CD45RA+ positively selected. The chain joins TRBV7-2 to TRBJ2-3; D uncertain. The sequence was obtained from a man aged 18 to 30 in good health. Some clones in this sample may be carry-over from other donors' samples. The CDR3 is CASSLQLRTQYF. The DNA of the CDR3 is TGTGCCAGCAGCCTGCAATTGAGGACGCAGTATTTT.